The 29 T cell receptor beta chains in this list originate from one sample, sequenced in a study of blood T cell repertoires in COVID-19. Sequencing used immunoSEQ multiplex PCR; TCRdb keeps in-frame clones, though not all of them. Among 45,000 or so clones, about 83% were seen once, and the ten largest hold nearly 4%. Sequencing input: peripheral blood. The receptor source for this set is a man aged 35 to 55 with COVID-19, enrolled during active disease.

The chain couples TRBV5-8 to TRBJ2-7; 11 positions match TRBD2. The CDR3 spans 15 residues. With 0 bases clipped from V and 7 bases from J, the junction kept 6 bases outside the gene matches. CDR1 is SGHTS, CDR2 YDEGEE, per germline. The CDR3 coding sequence is TGTGCCAGCAGCTTGGAACTAGCGGGAGCGTTTGAGCAGTACTTC. It translates to CASSLELAGAFEQYF.

The chain combines TRBV6-5 with TRBJ1-1; 8 bases are a match to TRBD1. Per the germline V gene, CDR1 is MNHEY and CDR2 is SVGAGI. The CDR3 sequence is 16 residues long. V was clipped by 2 bases and J by 2 bases; unmatched bases: 7. The CDR3 region is CASSYDPGTGNTEAFF. CDR3 DNA sequence: TGTGCCAGCAGTTACGATCCCGGGACAGGTAACACTGAAGCTTTCTTT.

The chain combines TRBV28 with TRBJ1-6, with 8 nucleotides matching TRBD1. Germline trimming cut 10 bases from V and 11 bases from J; bases unmatched to any gene: 10. The CDR3 extends over 13 amino acids. Germline CDR1 and CDR2: MDHEN and SYDVKM. This CDR3 reads CATRGQGEPPLHF. The CDR3 nucleotides are TGTGCCACCAGGGGGCAGGGTGAGCCACCCCTCCACTTT.

The rearrangement joins TRBV7-9 to TRBJ1-1, with 7 bases lining up with TRBD1. Trimming took 1 base from V and 8 from J; bases not matched to a gene: 10. The CDR3 length is 15 residues. Germline V gives CDR1 SEHNR, CDR2 FQNEAQ (reference sequence). The CDR3 coding sequence is TGTGCCAGCAGCTTAGGAGAGTTGGGGACAGTCGAAGCTTTCTTT. This gives the protein CASSLGELGTVEAFF.

This clone showed up just a few times. The chain employs TRBV6-5 and TRBJ2-5, with TRBD2 matching 7 bases. The ends lost 5 bases at V and 4 bases at J; junction bases unmatched: 10. The CDR3 totals 15 residues. Germline V gene sequence: CDR1 MNHEY, CDR2 SVGAGI. The CDR3: CASSTRGGAIETQYF. In DNA, the CDR3 is TGTGCCAGCAGTACTAGGGGAGGGGCTATAGAGACCCAGTACTTC.

DNA of the CDR3: TGTGCCAGCAGTGGGAGCGGACAGGGGAGCAATGAAAAACTGTTTTTT. Encoded protein: CASSGSGQGSNEKLFF. The rearrangement uses TRBV28 and TRBJ1-4, with 9 bases aligning to TRBD1. With V trimmed by 5 bases and J by 5 bases, 9 bases remained unmatched. Germline V gene lookup returns CDR1 MDHEN and CDR2 SYDVKM. The CDR3 is 16 amino acids. Together with reference TRBV28 and TRBJ1-4, the CDR3 gives the full variable domain: DVKVTQSSRYLVKRTGEKVFLECVQDMDHENMFWYRQDPGLGLRLIYFSYDVKMKEKGDIPEGYSVSREKKERFSLILESASTNQTSMYLCASSGSGQGSNEKLFFGSGTQLSVL.

The chain joins TRBV5-1 to TRBJ1-1, with TRBD1 matching 8 bases. Per germline, CDR1 SGHRS and CDR2 YFSETQ. The CDR3 loop spans 14 amino acids. Trimming took 4 bases from V and 0 from J; bases not matched to a gene: 2. The CDR3 sequence: CASSMGQVNTEAFF. CDR3 nucleotides: TGCGCCAGCAGCATGGGACAGGTGAACACTGAAGCTTTCTTT. Filled out from reference TRBV5-1 and TRBJ1-1, the complete variable domain reads KAGVTQTPRYLIKTRGQQVTLSCSPISGHRSVSWYQQTPGQGLQFLFEYFSETQRNKGNFPGRFSGRQFSNSRSEMNVSTLELGDSALYLCASSMGQVNTEAFFGQGTRLTVV.

The chain uses TRBV11-2 and TRBJ1-1; perhaps TRBD1 as D (5 bases). This CDR3 is built from 15 residues. The ends were cut back, 1 base at V and 4 bases at J, with 13 bases in the middle. CDR1 is SGHAT, CDR2 FQNNGV, per germline. The CDR3 coding sequence is TGTGCCAGCAGCTTAGTTCCGGGGGAGGGCACTGAAGCTTTCTTT. Its protein product is CASSLVPGEGTEAFF.

The chain uses TRBV10-3 and TRBJ2-1; 10 positions agree with TRBD2. Trimming took 6 bases from V and 5 from J; bases not matched to a gene: 1. The CDR3 spans 13 residues. The germline V gene has CDR1 ENHRY and CDR2 SYGVKD. CDR3 in amino acids: CAIRGTSDNEQFF. Here the CDR3 DNA reads TGTGCCATCAGGGGGACTAGCGACAATGAGCAGTTCTTC.

The J gene is TRBJ1-3, the V gene TRBV6-1; D is possibly TRBD1 (6 bases). The ends were cut back, 2 bases at V and 9 bases at J, with 11 bases in the middle. The CDR3 length is 13 residues. The germline CDR1 and CDR2 sequences are MNHNS and SASEGT. The CDR3 DNA reads as TGTGCCAGCAGTGAAAGGGGGTCGGGCACCATATATTTT. Residues: CASSERGSGTIYF.

The genes are TRBV7-9 and TRBJ2-1; 10 bases match TRBD2. Trimming removed 4 bases from V and 4 bases from J; junction bases left unmatched: 1. The CDR3 sequence is 14 residues long. Germline V gene lookup returns CDR1 SEHNR and CDR2 FQNEAQ (reference sequence). The CDR3 DNA is TGTGCCAGCAGCTCTAGCGGGAGTTACAATGAGCAGTTCTTC. Residues: CASSSSGSYNEQFF.

The gene calls are TRBV28 and TRBJ2-5; tentatively, D is TRBD1 (6 bases). Germline CDR1 is MDHEN and CDR2 is SYDVKM. The CDR3 length is 14 residues. The V gene lost 3 bases and the J gene lost 3 bases, with 11 bases spanning the gap. CDR3 residues: CASSFIRGKETQYF. CDR3 in DNA: TGTGCCAGCAGTTTTATCAGGGGTAAAGAGACCCAGTACTTC.

The chain couples TRBV7-6 to TRBJ2-1; perhaps TRBD2 as D (6 bases). The V gene's germline CDR1 is SGHVS and CDR2 FNYEAQ. V lost 2 bases to trimming and J lost 3 bases, with 14 bases between them. The CDR3 contains 16 residues. Written as DNA, the CDR3 is TGTGCCAGCAGCTTACGGGATTCGGGGGTCTACAATGAGCAGTTCTTC. This sequence encodes CASSLRDSGVYNEQFF.

This chain uses TRBV5-5 with TRBJ2-1; D is ambiguous. The CDR3 has 12 residues. Per the germline V gene, CDR1 is SGHKS and CDR2 is YYEKEE (reference sequence). V lost 0 bases and J lost 15, with 13 bases in between. DNA for the CDR3: TGTGCCAGCAGCTTGGAGTCGCACAGCTGGTTCTTC. It specifies CASSLESHSWFF.

The rearrangement joins TRBV15 to TRBJ2-1; tentative D call: TRBD1 (5 bases). This CDR3 contains 16 residues. Germline assignment: CDR1 LNHNV and CDR2 YYDKDF (reference sequence). V lost 1 base, J lost 1 base, and 11 bases lay in between. CDR3 in amino acids: CATSRVGTGSYNEQFF. The DNA for the CDR3 is TGTGCCACCAGCAGAGTCGGCACAGGATCCTACAATGAGCAGTTCTTC. The variable domain in full, with the rest retrieved from reference TRBV15 and TRBJ2-1, is DAMVIQNPRYQVTQFGKPVTLSCSQTLNHNVMYWYQQKSSQAPKLLFHYYDKDFNNEADTPDNFQSRRPNTSFCFLDIRSPGLGDTAMYLCATSRVGTGSYNEQFFGPGTRLTVL.

The chain employs TRBV28 and TRBJ1-3, with TRBD1 matching over 7 bases. Germline V gene lookup returns CDR1 MDHEN and CDR2 SYDVKM. Trimming cost V 2 bases and J 2 bases; bases outside gene matches: 0. CDR3 length: 14 residues. The CDR3 coding sequence is TGTGCCAGCAGTTTACAGGGGGCTGGAAACACCATATATTTT. Amino acids: CASSLQGAGNTIYF.

The rearrangement links TRBV27 to TRBJ2-7, with 9 nucleotides matching TRBD1. V shed 0 bases and J 2 bases; nucleotides not matched to a gene: 8. CDR1 is MNHEY and CDR2 is SMNVEV in the germline V gene (reference sequence). The CDR3 extends over 17 amino acids. CDR3 nucleotide sequence: TGTGCCAGCAGTTTATCGTTTAGGACAGGGGCCACCTACGAGCAGTACTTC. Protein product: CASSLSFRTGATYEQYF.

J is TRBJ2-2 and V is TRBV7-6; D is possibly TRBD1 (6 bases). V lost 2 bases, J lost 4 bases, and 14 bases lay in between. Germline V gene data show CDR1 as SGHVS and CDR2 as FNYEAQ. The CDR3 runs to 16 residues. Here the CDR3 reads CASSLTSGRGTGELFF. The CDR3 bases are TGTGCCAGCAGCTTAACTTCAGGCAGGGGCACCGGGGAGCTGTTTTTT.

This chain links TRBV15 with TRBJ1-4; a possible D gene is TRBD1 (6 bases). The CDR3 spans 17 residues. V shed 2 bases and J shed 1 base, with 14 bases lying between them. Germline V gene sequence: CDR1 LNHNV, CDR2 YYDKDF (reference sequence). CDR3 nucleotides: TGTGCCACCAGCAGACAACAGGGAAGTAGAACTAATGAAAAACTGTTTTTT. Protein sequence: CATSRQQGSRTNEKLFF.

The chain couples TRBV7-6 to TRBJ1-6, with 7 nucleotides matching TRBD1. The CDR3 has 17 residues. V lost 0 bases to trimming and J lost 7 bases; unmatched junction nucleotides: 9. Germline loops: CDR1 SGHVS, CDR2 FNYEAQ. CDR3 sequence: CASSLAPIQGTNSPLHF. CDR3 coding DNA: TGTGCCAGCAGCTTAGCCCCCATACAGGGGACCAATTCACCCCTCCACTTT.

V usage is TRBV3-1 (or the pseudogene TRBV3-2) and J usage is TRBJ1-3, with a tentative D call TRBD1 (5 bases). Germline CDR1 is LGHDT and CDR2 is YNNKEL (reference sequence). V lost 1 base to trimming and J lost 3 bases, with 16 bases between them. The CDR3 spans 17 residues. CDR3 nucleotide sequence: TGTGCCAGCAGCCAAGTTGGGCGGGGGAGGAATGGAAACACCATATATTTT. Protein: CASSQVGRGRNGNTIYF.

This clone was seen only a few times. The rearrangement joins TRBV4-1 to TRBJ2-7; 9 bases are a match to TRBD2. In germline, CDR1 is MGHRA, CDR2 YSYEKL. CDR3 length equals 16 residues. J gave up 3 bases and V 0 bases, and 6 bases lay outside the gene matches. The chain's CDR3 is CASSQDQASGDYEQYF. CDR3 DNA sequence: TGCGCCAGCAGCCAAGATCAGGCTAGCGGGGACTACGAGCAGTACTTC.

This rearrangement joins TRBV4-2 to TRBJ1-5, with D uncertain. Per the germline V gene, CDR1 is LGHNA and CDR2 is YNFKEQ. The CDR3 has 14 amino acids. V was clipped by 2 bases and J by 0 bases, with 5 bases between them. In DNA, the CDR3 is TGTGCCAGCAGCCAAACCGGTAGCAATCAGCCCCAGCATTTT. Its protein is CASSQTGSNQPQHF.

The rearrangement joins TRBV7-2 to TRBJ2-1, with TRBD1 matching over 7 bases. Germline values: CDR1 SGHTA, CDR2 FQGNSA. The CDR3 contains 14 residues. V lost 5 bases, J lost 4 bases, and 5 bases stayed unmatched. The CDR3 sequence: CASSPRTGYNEQFF. As DNA, the CDR3 is TGTGCCAGCAGCCCCCGGACAGGATACAATGAGCAGTTCTTC.

The rearrangement links TRBV20-1 to TRBJ1-2; possibly TRBD1 for D (5 bases). Germline values: CDR1 DFQATT, CDR2 SNEGSKA (reference sequence). Trimming took off 3 bases at V and 3 bases at J, with 17 bases between the two ends. The CDR3 runs 15 residues. The CDR3 loop reads CSASPRGDGYYGYTF. DNA for the CDR3: TGCAGTGCTAGTCCCCGGGGGGATGGATACTATGGCTACACCTTC.

The chain carries TRBV2 and TRBJ2-7; TRBD1 aligns across 7 bases. With V trimmed by 5 bases and J by 5 bases, 12 bases remained unmatched. This CDR3 is built from 15 residues. Germline loops: CDR1 SNHLY, CDR2 FYNNEI. DNA of the CDR3: TGTGCCAGCAGTTCTACAGGGGCGGGTAGTAACGAGCAGTACTTC. It encodes CASSSTGAGSNEQYF.

CDR3 loop: CASSQEGAGGETQYF. The CDR3 nucleotides are TGCGCCAGCAGCCAAGAAGGGGCGGGGGGTGAGACCCAGTACTTC. This chain connects TRBV4-1 to TRBJ2-5; 8 positions match TRBD2. V lost 0 bases, J lost 5 bases, and 5 bases stayed unmatched. The CDR3 has 15 amino acids. Germline V gene data show CDR1 as MGHRA and CDR2 as YSYEKL.

The chain employs TRBV15 and TRBJ2-5; 8 positions match TRBD2. Per germline, CDR1 LNHNV and CDR2 YYDKDF (reference sequence). CDR3 length equals 16 residues. J was trimmed by 2 bases and V by 0 bases; bases with no gene match: 5. This CDR3 reads CATSRDGTSGQETQYF. The CDR3 DNA sequence: TGTGCCACCAGCAGAGATGGTACTAGCGGACAAGAGACCCAGTACTTC.

The chain recombines TRBV7-9 with TRBJ1-6; D is uncertain. CDR1 and CDR2 (germline): SEHNR, FQNEAQ (reference sequence). The CDR3 has 12 amino acids. With 5 bases removed from V and 8 bases from J, the gap between germline ends came to 7 bases. The CDR3 protein is CASSLSHSPLHF. The DNA for the CDR3 is TGTGCCAGCAGCCTGTCCCATTCACCCCTCCACTTT.